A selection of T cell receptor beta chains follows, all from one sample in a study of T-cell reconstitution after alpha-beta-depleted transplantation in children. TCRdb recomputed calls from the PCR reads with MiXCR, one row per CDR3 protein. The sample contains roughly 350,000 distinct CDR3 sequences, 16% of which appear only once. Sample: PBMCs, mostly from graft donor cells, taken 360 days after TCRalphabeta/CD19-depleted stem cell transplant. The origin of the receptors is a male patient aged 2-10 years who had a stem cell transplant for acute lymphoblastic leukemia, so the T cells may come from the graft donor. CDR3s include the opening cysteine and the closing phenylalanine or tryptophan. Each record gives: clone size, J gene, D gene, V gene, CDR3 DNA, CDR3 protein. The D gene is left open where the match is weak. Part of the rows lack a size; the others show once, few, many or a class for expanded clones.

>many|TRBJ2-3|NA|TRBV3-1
TGTGCCAGCAGCCAAGAAGAGGATACGCAGTATTTT
CASSQEEDTQYF
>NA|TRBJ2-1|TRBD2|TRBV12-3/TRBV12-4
TGTGCCAGCAGTTTAGTATCGCGGTCGGTAGCGGGGAAGGAGTTCTTC
CASSLVSRSVAGKEFF
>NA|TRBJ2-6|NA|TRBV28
TGTGCCAGCAGTTTAAGTCAGGTCCTGGGCGCCCCCAACGTCCTGACTTTC
CASSLSQVLGAPNVLTF
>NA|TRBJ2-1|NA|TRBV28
TGTGCCAGCAGTTTAATCCGGGAAAGCTCCTACAATGAGCAGTTCTTC
CASSLIRESSYNEQFF
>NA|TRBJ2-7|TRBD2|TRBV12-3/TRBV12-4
TGTGCCAGCAGTTTTAGGGGACTAGCGGGAGGGGCAGGGGAGCAGTACTTC
CASSFRGLAGGAGEQYF
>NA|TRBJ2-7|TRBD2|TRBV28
TGTGCCAGCAGTTTACTCCATCCCGGGGGGGGGCCATGCGAGCAGTACTTC
CASSLLHPGGGPCEQYF
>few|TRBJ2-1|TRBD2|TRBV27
TGTGCCAGCAGTACTCGACTAGCGGGGGCCTACAATGAGCAGTTCTTC
CASSTRLAGAYNEQFF
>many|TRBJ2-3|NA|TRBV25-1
TGTGCCAGCAGTGAACAGGGCTACACAGATACGCAGTATTTT
CASSEQGYTDTQYF
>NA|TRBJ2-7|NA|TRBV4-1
TGCGCCAGCAGCCAACAGACAACCGGGACCTACGAGCAGTACTTC
CASSQQTTGTYEQYF
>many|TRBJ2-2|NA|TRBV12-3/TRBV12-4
TGTGCCAGCAGTTTACGCCACACCGGGGAGCTGTTTTTT
CASSLRHTGELFF
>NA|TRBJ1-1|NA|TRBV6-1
TGTGCCAGCACCCCGGAAGGGGGGGCGAAAGCTTTCTTT
CASTPEGGAKAFF
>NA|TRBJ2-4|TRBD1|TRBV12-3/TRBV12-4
TGTGCCAGCAGTCTCCATGAGCCACGACAGGGCGGAAACATTCAGTACTTC
CASSLHEPRQGGNIQYF
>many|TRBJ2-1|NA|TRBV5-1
TGCGCCAGCAGCTCTGACCACAATGAGCAGTTCTTC
CASSSDHNEQFF
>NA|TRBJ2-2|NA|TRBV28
TGTGCCAGCAGCCAGAACGGGCGGGCCGGGGAGCTGTTTTTT
CASSQNGRAGELFF
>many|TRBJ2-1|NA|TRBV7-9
TGTGCCAGCAGGCCAGGGTATGAGCAGTTCTTC
CASRPGYEQFF
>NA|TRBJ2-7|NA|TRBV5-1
TGCGCCAGCAGCTTGTACGGGACAAGATACAACGAGCAGTACTTC
CASSLYGTRYNEQYF
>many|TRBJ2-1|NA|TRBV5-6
TGTGCCAGCAGCTTGGCCGGTAATCCCCTTGGTGAGCAGTTCTTC
CASSLAGNPLGEQFF
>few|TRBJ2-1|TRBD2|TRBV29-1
TGCAGCGTTTCCCCCTATAGCGGGAGCTCCTACAATGAGCAGTTCTTC
CSVSPYSGSSYNEQFF
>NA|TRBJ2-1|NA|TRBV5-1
TGCGCCAGCAGCAGGAATACGGCAACGGGTTACAATGAGCAGTTCTTC
CASSRNTATGYNEQFF
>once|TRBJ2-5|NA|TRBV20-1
TGCAGTGCTAGAGTAGGCGGTCAAGAGACCCAGTACTTC
CSARVGGQETQYF
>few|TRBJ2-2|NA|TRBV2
TGTGCCAGCCTCAGGGAAAGCCTGAACACCGGGGAGCTGTTTTTT
CASLRESLNTGELFF
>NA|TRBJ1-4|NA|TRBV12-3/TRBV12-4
TGTGCCAGCAGTTTAGGGAGTGAAAAACTGTTTTTT
CASSLGSEKLFF
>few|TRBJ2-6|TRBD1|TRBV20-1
TGCAGTGCTAGAGATTTCGGGACAGTCTCGGGCAACGTCCTGACTTTC
CSARDFGTVSGNVLTF
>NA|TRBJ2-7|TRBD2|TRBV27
TGTGCCAGCAGTTTATCGGGACTAGCGGGAGCCTACGAGCAGTACTTC
CASSLSGLAGAYEQYF
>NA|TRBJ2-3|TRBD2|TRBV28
TGTGCCAGCAGTTTCCTCAGCGGGACTCGCACAGATACGCAGTATTTT
CASSFLSGTRTDTQYF
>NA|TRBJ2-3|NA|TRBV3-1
TGTGCCAGCAGCCATTGGGGAAGCACAGATACGCAGTATTTT
CASSHWGSTDTQYF
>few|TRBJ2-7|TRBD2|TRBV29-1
TGCAGCGTACTAGCGGGTGGCCTCCTAAGCGAGCAGTACTTC
CSVLAGGLLSEQYF
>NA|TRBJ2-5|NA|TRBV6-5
TGTGCCAGCAGTACCTGGGGCCCAGAAGAGACCCAGTACTTC
CASSTWGPEETQYF
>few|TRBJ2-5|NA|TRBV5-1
TGCGCCAGCAGCCCCGACCGACTGGAAGAGACCCAGTACTTC
CASSPDRLEETQYF
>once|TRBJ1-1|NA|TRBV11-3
TGTGCCAGCAGCTTACCCAAGCACCTTGAAGCTTTCTTT
CASSLPKHLEAFF
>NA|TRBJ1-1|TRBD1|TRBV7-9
TGTGCCAGCCGTCTACAAGGGGGCTGGGGGGAAGCTTTCTTT
CASRLQGGWGEAFF
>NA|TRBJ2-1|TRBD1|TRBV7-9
TGTGCTTCCAGGGGGCTAGTGGACAATGAGCAGTTCTTC
CASRGLVDNEQFF
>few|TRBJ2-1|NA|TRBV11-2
TGTGCCAGCAGCTTGACCGGCGGGATGGTTTACAATGAGCAGTTCTTC
CASSLTGGMVYNEQFF
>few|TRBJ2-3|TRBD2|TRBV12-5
TGTGCTAGTGGTACACATGCTAGCGGTTACACAGATACGCAGTATTTT
CASGTHASGYTDTQYF
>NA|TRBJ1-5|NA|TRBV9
TGTGCCAGCAGCGTAGCGGGGGGTCAGCCCCAGCATTTT
CASSVAGGQPQHF
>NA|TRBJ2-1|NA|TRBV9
TGTGCCAGCAGCGTACGTGGACAGTTTAACAATGAGCAGTTCTTC
CASSVRGQFNNEQFF
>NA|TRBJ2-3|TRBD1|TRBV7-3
TGTGCCAGCAGCCAGACAGGGGAGACAGATACGCAGTATTTT
CASSQTGETDTQYF
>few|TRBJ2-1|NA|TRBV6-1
TGTGCCAGCAGATCTTTTCCTACGACTCCCAAGGGAGCCAATGAGCAGTTCTTC
CASRSFPTTPKGANEQFF
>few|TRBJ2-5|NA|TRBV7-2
TGTGCCAGCAGCCCCCGGACAGCGAGGGAGACCCAGTACTTC
CASSPRTARETQYF
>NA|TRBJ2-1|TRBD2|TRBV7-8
TGTGCCAGCAGCTTACTACTAGCGGGACCTAAGATGGCCTACAATGAGCAGTTCTTC
CASSLLLAGPKMAYNEQFF
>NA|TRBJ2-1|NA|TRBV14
TGTGCCAGCAGCCAAGATCTCCTTACAGCGGACTACAATGAGCAGTTCTTC
CASSQDLLTADYNEQFF
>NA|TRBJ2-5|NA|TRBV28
TGTGCCAGCATACGACAGCACCAAGAGACCCAGTACTTC
CASIRQHQETQYF
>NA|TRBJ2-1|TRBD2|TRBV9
TGTGCCAGCAGCCGAGCGGGAGGGGTCCACAATGAGCAGTTCTTC
CASSRAGGVHNEQFF